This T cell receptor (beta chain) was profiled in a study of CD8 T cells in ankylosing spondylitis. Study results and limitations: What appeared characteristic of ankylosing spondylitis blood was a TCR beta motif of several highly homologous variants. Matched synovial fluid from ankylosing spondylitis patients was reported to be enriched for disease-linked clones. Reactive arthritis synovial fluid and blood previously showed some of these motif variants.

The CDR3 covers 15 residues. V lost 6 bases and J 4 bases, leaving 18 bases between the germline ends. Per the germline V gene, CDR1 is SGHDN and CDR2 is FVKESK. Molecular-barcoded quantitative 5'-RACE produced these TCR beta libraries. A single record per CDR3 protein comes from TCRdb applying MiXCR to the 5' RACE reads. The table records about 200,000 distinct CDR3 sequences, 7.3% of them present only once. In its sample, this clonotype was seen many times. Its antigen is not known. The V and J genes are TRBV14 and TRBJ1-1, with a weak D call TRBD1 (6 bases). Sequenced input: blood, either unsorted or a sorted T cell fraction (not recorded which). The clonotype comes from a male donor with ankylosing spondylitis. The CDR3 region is CASSQRGGGTTEAFF. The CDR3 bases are TGTGCCAGCAGTCAACGGGGGGGGGGCACCACTGAAGCTTTCTTT. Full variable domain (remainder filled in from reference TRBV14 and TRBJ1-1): EAGVTQFPSHSVIEKGQTVTLRCDPISGHDNLYWYRRVMGKEIKFLLHFVKESKQDESGMPNNRFLAERTGGTYSTLKVQPAELEDSGVYFCASSQRGGGTTEAFFGQGTRLTVV.